This T cell receptor (beta chain) comes out of a study of cytotoxic CD8 clonotypes in ibrutinib-treated CLL. Across the study: Of the patients, 11 were relapsed/refractory, 15 treatment-naive and about 17 IGHV unmutated.

TCRdb's copy holds only in-frame clones and misses some; the assay was immunoSEQ multiplex PCR. Of more than 300,000 clones listed, around four fifths are singletons. Findings and limits, study-wide: Baseline clonality, above age-matched healthy donor levels, tracked circulating CD8+ T-cell counts.

The CDR3 runs 15 residues. Germline V gives CDR1 SEHNR, CDR2 FQNEAQ (reference sequence). Trimming removed 5 bases from V and 4 bases from J, with 17 bases in between. The table lists this clone with a few counts. The antigen remains undetermined. The sequence was obtained from a human donor with chronic lymphocytic leukemia. The sequencing used PBMCs, collected before ibrutinib treatment. The V gene is TRBV7-9, the J gene TRBJ2-5, with D unclear. CDR3 sequence: CASSPRTGRGETQYF. CDR3 DNA sequence: TGTGCCAGCAGCCCTCGTACCGGGCGAGGAGAGACCCAGTACTTC. The full variable domain, completed using reference TRBV7-9 and TRBJ2-5, is DTGVSQNPRHKITKRGQNVTFRCDPISEHNRLYWYRQTLGQGPEFLTYFQNEAQLEKSRLLSDRFSAERPKGSFSTLEIQRTEQGDSAMYLCASSPRTGRGETQYFGPGTRLLVL.